This T cell receptor (beta chain) was captured by sequencing in a study of cytomegalovirus exposure and HLA in healthy donors. Study-level findings and limits: Many donors shared some public TCRs, even though most TCR sequences were rare. An observed cluster of highly shared sequence variants was recorded as a likely sequencing artifact. Cytomegalovirus association was listed for 150 or so TCR beta chains.

PCR used 60 Vbeta primers and 13 Jbeta primers. The table came from immunoSEQ multiplex PCR; TCRdb's copy has only in-frame clones and leaves some out. This table has 150,000 to 200,000 clones, approximately 80% appearing once. As concerns this clone: Its antigen is unknown. Other DNA variants within this sample encode the same CDR3.

The sequence came from a woman aged 18-30 years in good health and CMV-seronegative. Material: PBMCs.

CDR3 loop: CASSVAGGETQYF. CDR3 DNA sequence: TGTGCCAGCAGCGTAGCGGGGGGGGAGACCCAGTACTTC. V usage is TRBV9 and J usage is TRBJ2-5; 8 bases map to TRBD2. CDR3 length equals 13 residues. CDR1 and CDR2 from the germline V gene are SGDLS and YYNGEE. Trimming removed 0 bases from V and 5 bases from J; junction bases left unmatched: 0.